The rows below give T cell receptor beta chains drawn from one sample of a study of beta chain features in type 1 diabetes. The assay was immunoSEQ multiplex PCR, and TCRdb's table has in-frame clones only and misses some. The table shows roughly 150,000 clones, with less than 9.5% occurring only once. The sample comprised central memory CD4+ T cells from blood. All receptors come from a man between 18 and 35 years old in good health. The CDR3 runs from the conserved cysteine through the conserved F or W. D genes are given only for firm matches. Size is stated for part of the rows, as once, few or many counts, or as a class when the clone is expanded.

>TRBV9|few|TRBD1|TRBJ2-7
TGTGCCAGCGCGGCTACAGGGGGCGCGGGGCAGTACTTC
CASAATGGAGQYF
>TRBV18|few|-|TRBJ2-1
TGTGCCAGCTCACCCCCCTCCCGCAATGAGCAGTTCTTC
CASSPPSRNEQFF
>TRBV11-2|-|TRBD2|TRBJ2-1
TGTGCCAGCAGCTCCGGGACTAGCGGGATTTACAATGAGCAGTTCTTC
CASSSGTSGIYNEQFF
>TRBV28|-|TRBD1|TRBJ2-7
TGTGCCAGCAGGCGACAGGGCGTCAACGAGCAGTACTTC
CASRRQGVNEQYF
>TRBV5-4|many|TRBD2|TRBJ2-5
TGTGCCAGCAGCTCCGCGGGACTAGCGGGGCGCGAGTACTTC
CASSSAGLAGREYF
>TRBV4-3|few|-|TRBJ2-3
TGCGCCAGCAGCCAAGCAGGTCGGATTAGCACAGATACGCAGTATTTT
CASSQAGRISTDTQYF
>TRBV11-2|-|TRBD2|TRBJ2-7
TGTGCCAGCACCTCGAGGGGGACTAGCGGGAGTTTCCACGAGCAGTACTTC
CASTSRGTSGSFHEQYF
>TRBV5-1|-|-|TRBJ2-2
TGCGCCAGCAGCTTGTTTAGTATGGGGGCCAACACCGGGGAGCTGTTTTTT
CASSLFSMGANTGELFF
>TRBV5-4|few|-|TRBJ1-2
TGTGCCAGCAGCTTGGTGGGCAGGGTGGAAGGCTACACCTTC
CASSLVGRVEGYTF
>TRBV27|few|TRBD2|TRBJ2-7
TGTGCCAGCAGTAAAGAGGGACTAGCCTACGAGCAGTACTTC
CASSKEGLAYEQYF
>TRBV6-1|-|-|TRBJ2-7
TGTGCCAGCAGGGACAGCTGGAACGAGCAGTACTTC
CASRDSWNEQYF
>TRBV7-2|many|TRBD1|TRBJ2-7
TGTGCCAGCAGCCGGGACAGGGATCCCGACGAGCAGTACTTC
CASSRDRDPDEQYF
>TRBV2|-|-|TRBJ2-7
TGTGCCAGCAGTGCGGAGCGAGCGGCGCAGTACTTC
CASSAERAAQYF
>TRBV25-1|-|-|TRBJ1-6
TGTGCCAGCAGTGAATTGAGGGTTAATAATTCACCCCTCCACTTT
CASSELRVNNSPLHF
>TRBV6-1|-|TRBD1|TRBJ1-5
TGTGCCAGCAGTGAACGGACAGGGGTTAATCAGCCCCAGCATTTT
CASSERTGVNQPQHF
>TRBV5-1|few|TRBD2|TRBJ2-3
TGCGCCAGCAGGGAGACTAGCGGGAGACAGGATACGCAGTATTTT
CASRETSGRQDTQYF
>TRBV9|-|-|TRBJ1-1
TGTGCCAGCAGCGTTTCCGCAGGGAACACTGAAGCTTTCTTT
CASSVSAGNTEAFF
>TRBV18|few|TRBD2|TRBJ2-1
TGTGCCAGCTCACCTCGGGGGACTAGCGGCTACAATGAGCAGTTCTTC
CASSPRGTSGYNEQFF
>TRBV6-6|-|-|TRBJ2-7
TGTGCCAGCAGTAAGCCTCCGGGACTCGGCGACGAGCAGTACTTC
CASSKPPGLGDEQYF
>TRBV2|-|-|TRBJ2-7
TGTGCCAGCAGTGACCGGGGCTACGAGCAGTACTTC
CASSDRGYEQYF
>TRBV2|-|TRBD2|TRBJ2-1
TGTGCCAGCAGTGAAGTTGTTAGCGGGAACAATGAGCAGTTCTTC
CASSEVVSGNNEQFF
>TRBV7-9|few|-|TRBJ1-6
TGTGCCAGCAGCGAACAGATGGATTCACCCCTCCACTTT
CASSEQMDSPLHF
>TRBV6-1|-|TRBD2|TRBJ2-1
TGTGCCAGCAGTGAAGCGAAGGGACTAGCGGGTAATGAGCAGTTCTTC
CASSEAKGLAGNEQFF
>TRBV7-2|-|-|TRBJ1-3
TGTGCCAGCAGTCTAGAGCCCGGGGTTGGAAACACCATATATTTT
CASSLEPGVGNTIYF
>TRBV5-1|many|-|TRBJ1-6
TGCGCCAGCGAACCGGGGGGGAAGAATTCACCCCTCCACTTT
CASEPGGKNSPLHF
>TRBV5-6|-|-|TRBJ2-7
TGTGCCAGCAGTCGGGGGACAGACTACGAGCAGTACTTC
CASSRGTDYEQYF
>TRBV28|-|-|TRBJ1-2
TGTGCCAGCAGTTTGGTACCCCGTAGCTATGGCTACACCTTC
CASSLVPRSYGYTF
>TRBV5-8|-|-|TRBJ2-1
TGTGCCAGCCAGCGTCGGCAGGGAAACTACAATGAGCAGTTCTTC
CASQRRQGNYNEQFF
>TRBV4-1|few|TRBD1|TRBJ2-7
TGCGCCAGCAGCCAACGCGACGGACAGGTCCAACCCTACGAGCAGTACTTC
CASSQRDGQVQPYEQYF
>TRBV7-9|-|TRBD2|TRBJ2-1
TGTGCCAGCAGCCAACGCGGGAGCGAGGACAATGAGCAGTTCTTC
CASSQRGSEDNEQFF
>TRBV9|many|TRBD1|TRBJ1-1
TGTGCCAGCAGCAGACAGGGATGGACTGAAGCTTTCTTT
CASSRQGWTEAFF
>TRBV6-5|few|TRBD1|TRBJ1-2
TGTGCCAGCAGAGCGTTAGGACAGGCTTTGAATGGCTACACCTTC
CASRALGQALNGYTF
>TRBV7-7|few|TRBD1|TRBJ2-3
TGTGCTAGCAGCCAGGGGGACAGGGCTCCGCAGTATTTT
CASSQGDRAPQYF